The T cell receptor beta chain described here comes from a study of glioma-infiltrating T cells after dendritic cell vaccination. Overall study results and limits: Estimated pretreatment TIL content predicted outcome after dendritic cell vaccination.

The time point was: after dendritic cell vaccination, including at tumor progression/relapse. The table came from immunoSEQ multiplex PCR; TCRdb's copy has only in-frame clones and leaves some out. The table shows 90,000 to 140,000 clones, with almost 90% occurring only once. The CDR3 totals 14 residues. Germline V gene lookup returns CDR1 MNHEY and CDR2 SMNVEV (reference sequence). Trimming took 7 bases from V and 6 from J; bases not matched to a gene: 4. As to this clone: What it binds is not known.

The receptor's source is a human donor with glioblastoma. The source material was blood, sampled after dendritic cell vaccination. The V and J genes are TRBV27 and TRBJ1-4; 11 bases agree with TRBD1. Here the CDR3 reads CASKPGQGDEKLFF. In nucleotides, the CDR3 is TGTGCCAGCAAGCCGGGACAGGGGGATGAAAAACTGTTTTTT.